These 2 T cell receptor beta chains originate from one sample sequenced in a study of vaccination and CD4 T cells after COVID-19 (dated 2022 in TCRdb). These receptors are not linked to any known antigen. The treatment or condition label for this specimen denotes: approximately 10-day PBMC culture with coronavirus spike peptide pools or control peptides (ViraFEST assay). CD4+ T cells from unexposed donors were collected before the COVID-19 pandemic (2011-2018). Library generation was performed with PCR. TCRdb lists the instrument as Illumina iSeq 100. TCR sequencing of DNA from cultured CD4+ T cells used the Oncomine TCR Beta short-read assay at the Johns Hopkins FTIC core. The public reads were quality trimmed at Q25 with fastp and then assembled into clones with MiXCR by TCRdb, keeping productive beta chains. Under each unique CDR3 protein, matching rows form one entry showing the most common genes and DNA. In this sample the table shows around 7,100 distinct CDR3 sequences, 55% of which occur a single time. The top ten hold around 25% of the sample.

The sequencing sample was made of CD4+ T cells from blood, cultured in vitro. These receptors all stem from a human donor in good health.

The J gene is TRBJ1-1, the V gene TRBV5-1; D unclear. Germline values: CDR1 SGHRS, CDR2 YFSETQ. This CDR3 is built from 13 residues. Trimming stripped 4 bases from V and 7 bases from J, with 14 bases between. CDR3 nucleotides: TGCGCCAGCAGCAAACTTGCCCCCGATGAAGCTTTCTTT. Protein sequence: CASSKLAPDEAFF.

As to this clonotype: Mismatch with germline at one junction end may stem from a read error. This CDR3 reads CVTSSMITGHTEAFF. DNA of the CDR3: TGTGTCACCAGCAGTATGATTACAGGACACACTGAAGCTTTCTTT. The J gene is TRBJ1-1, the V gene TRBV15; D is perhaps TRBD1 (5 bases). The germline V gene has CDR1 LNHNV and CDR2 YYDKDF (reference sequence). The CDR3 sequence is 15 residues long.